This TCR beta chain appears in the sequencing data of a study of cytomegalovirus exposure and HLA in healthy donors. The V and J ends lost 0 bases and 0 bases respectively, with 17 bases between them. Looked up from germline, CDR1 is SQVTM and CDR2 is ANQGSEA. This CDR3 is 17 amino acids long. Primers included in the PCR were 60 Vbeta and 13 Jbeta primers. The method was immunoSEQ multiplex PCR; TCRdb's version includes in-frame clones alone and lacks a portion of them. The table has some 200,000 clones, 70% to 80% seen once; the top ten hold approximately 0.22%. Sample: PBMCs. This TCR came from a girl under 10 years old in good health and CMV-seronegative. V usage is TRBV29-1 and J usage is TRBJ1-2, with a tentative D call TRBD1 (5 bases). Written as DNA, the CDR3 is TGCAGCGTTGAAGATCGCGAAGAAGGCAGGGCTAACTATGGCTACACCTTC. Its translation is CSVEDREEGRANYGYTF.